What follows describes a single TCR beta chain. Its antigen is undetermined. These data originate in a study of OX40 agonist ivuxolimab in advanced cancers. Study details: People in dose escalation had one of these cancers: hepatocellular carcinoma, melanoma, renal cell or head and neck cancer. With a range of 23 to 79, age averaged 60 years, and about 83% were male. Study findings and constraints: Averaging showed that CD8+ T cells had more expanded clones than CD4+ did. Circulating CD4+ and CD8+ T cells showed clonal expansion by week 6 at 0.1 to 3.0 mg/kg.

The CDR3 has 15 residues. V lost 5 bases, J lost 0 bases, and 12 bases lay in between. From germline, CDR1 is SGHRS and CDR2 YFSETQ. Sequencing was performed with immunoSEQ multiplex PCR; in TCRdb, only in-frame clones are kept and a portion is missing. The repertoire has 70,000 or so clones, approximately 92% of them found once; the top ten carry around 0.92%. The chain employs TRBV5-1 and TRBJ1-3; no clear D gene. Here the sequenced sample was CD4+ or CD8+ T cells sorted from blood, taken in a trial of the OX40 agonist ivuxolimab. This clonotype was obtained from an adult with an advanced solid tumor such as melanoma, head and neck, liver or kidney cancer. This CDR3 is CASRVGLDSGNTIYF. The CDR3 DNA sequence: TGCGCCAGCAGAGTCGGACTTGACTCTGGAAACACCATATATTTT.